These 16 T cell receptor beta chains originate from one sample sequenced in a study of CD4+ T cells in melanoma (dated by TCRdb to between 2021 and 2024). Library preparation used the immunoSEQ multiplex PCR assay. In its TCRdb copy, this immuneACCESS table keeps in-frame sequences only and misses some clones. Where compared with another copy, unresolved V genes explain less than half of these, and the others have no known cause. The sample records 20,000 to 25,000 clones, almost 85% of which are singletons. In total, the top ten clones hold 3.5% to 4% of the sample. The sample taken for sequencing was cells from a culture (not recorded whether cultured in vitro). These receptors were collected from a human donor with melanoma.

The chain joins TRBV6-5 to TRBJ1-1; no reliable D call. The CDR3 has 13 amino acids. Germline V gives CDR1 MNHEY, CDR2 SVGAGI. V was cut by 0 bases and J by 4 bases, with 6 bases left in between. The CDR3 loop is CASSYSEVTEAFF. DNA for the CDR3: TGTGCCAGCAGTTACTCGGAAGTCACTGAAGCTTTCTTT.

The rearrangement links TRBV5-1 to TRBJ2-1; possible D gene TRBD2, 5 bases. V was clipped by 0 bases and J by 3 bases, with 10 bases between them. CDR3 length: 15 amino acids. Germline V CDR1 and CDR2: SGHRS, YFSETQ. The CDR3 loop is CASSLVSSLYNEQFF. The CDR3 DNA reads as TGCGCCAGCAGCTTGGTTTCTAGCCTCTACAATGAGCAGTTCTTC.

This chain uses TRBV10-3 with TRBJ1-1, with unresolved D. V was pared by 3 bases and J by 10 bases, with 9 bases between. The CDR3 extends over 11 amino acids. CDR1 ENHRY and CDR2 SYGVKD come from the germline V gene. CDR3 amino acids: CAISEGAGAFF. The CDR3 region has the DNA TGTGCCATCAGTGAAGGAGCAGGAGCTTTCTTT.

DNA for the CDR3: TGTGCCAGCAGCCAAGATCTCGGTGGGACTATGAGCACAGATACGCAGTATTTT. Protein sequence: CASSQDLGGTMSTDTQYF. J is TRBJ2-3 and V is TRBV14, with 7 bases identical to TRBD2. The V gene end was trimmed by 0 bases and the J gene end by 0 bases; junction bases not matched to a gene: 9. The CDR3 length is 18 residues. Looked up from germline, CDR1 is SGHDN and CDR2 is FVKESK.

The chain employs TRBV6-6 and TRBJ1-2; D remains unclear. This CDR3 spans 13 amino acids. V gave up 6 bases and J gave up 3 bases, with 11 bases separating them. Germline CDR1 and CDR2: MNHNY and SVGAGI (reference sequence). The CDR3 here is CASRSSGDYGYTF. The CDR3 bases are TGTGCCAGCAGATCGAGTGGAGACTATGGCTACACCTTC.

The V call is TRBV18, the J call TRBJ1-5; D is perhaps TRBD1 (5 bases). Trimming cost V 0 bases and J 4 bases, with 13 bases left between them. Germline CDR1 is KGHSH and CDR2 is LQKENI. The length of the CDR3 is 16 residues. The CDR3 DNA reads as TGTGCCAGCTCACCACCAGGGGCATTGTCAAATCAGCCCCAGCATTTT. Amino acids: CASSPPGALSNQPQHF.

V usage is TRBV27 and J usage is TRBJ2-6; the D is unclear. The CDR3 consists of 18 residues. Germline CDR1 reads MNHEY; CDR2 reads SMNVEV (reference sequence). The V and J ends lost 3 bases and 0 bases respectively, with 15 bases between them. CDR3 residues: CASSLSAGPLSGANVLTF. The CDR3 DNA follows: TGTGCCAGCAGTTTGAGTGCAGGCCCCCTCTCTGGGGCCAACGTCCTGACTTTC.

The chain has TRBV5-5 and TRBJ1-2, with 7 nucleotides matching TRBD1. The CDR3 length is 14 residues. CDR1 and CDR2 from the germline V gene are SGHKS and YYEKEE (reference sequence). Losses at the gene ends were 0 bases for V and 3 bases for J; bases not matched to a gene: 2. CDR3 protein: CASSLGQGDYGYTF. The CDR3 nucleotides read TGTGCCAGCAGCTTGGGACAGGGAGACTATGGCTACACCTTC.

The V call is TRBV13, the J call TRBJ2-3; 8 nucleotides agree with TRBD2. The CDR3 is 19 residues long. V lost 5 bases and J lost 4; bases outside the gene matches: 20. Germline CDR1 reads PRHDT; CDR2 reads FYEKMQ (reference sequence). DNA of the CDR3: TGTGCCAGCAGCGGTATATACGCGCTAGGCGGGGGGAGGTCAGATACGCAGTATTTT. It codes for CASSGIYALGGGRSDTQYF.

This clone was seen more than once but under ten times. The rearrangement links TRBV2 to TRBJ1-2; no clear D. The CDR3 is 14 residues long. The V end lost 4 bases, the J end lost 2 bases, and 11 bases lay between the germline ends. Germline V gene sequence: CDR1 SNHLY, CDR2 FYNNEI. CDR3 loop: CASSGRSRNYGYTF. CDR3 coding DNA: TGTGCCAGCAGTGGCAGGTCTCGCAACTATGGCTACACCTTC.

This chain links TRBV18 with TRBJ1-2; TRBD1 aligns across 7 bases. The junction had 7 bases not matched to a gene; V was cut back by 2 bases and J by 7 bases. CDR3 size: 14 residues. Germline V lookup: CDR1 KGHSH, CDR2 LQKENI. The CDR3 sequence: CASSPSGQVGGYTF. The CDR3 DNA follows: TGTGCCAGCTCACCATCTGGACAGGTCGGTGGCTACACCTTC.

A word on this clone: At one end, the junction sequence differs from germline, possibly due to a read error. V and J are TRBV6-1 and TRBJ2-4; 7 bases are shared with TRBD1. This CDR3 is built from 14 residues. Germline CDR1 reads MNHNS; CDR2 reads SASEGT. The CDR3 DNA reads as TGTGCCAGCAGAGAAGGACAGGCCGAGGGCATTCAGTACTTC. This gives the protein CASREGQAEGIQYF.

The chain uses TRBV7-8 and TRBJ1-1; possible D gene TRBD1, 6 bases. Germline CDR1 is SGHVS and CDR2 is FQNEAQ. This CDR3 region has 17 residues. Deletions cut 4 bases from V and 5 bases from J, with 23 bases between. The CDR3 protein is CASSSRLPGGRGTEAFF. CDR3 in DNA: TGTGCCAGCAGCTCCCGACTCCCGGGGGGGAGGGGGACTGAAGCTTTCTTT.

V is TRBV9 and J is TRBJ1-2, with a tentative D call TRBD1 (5 bases). The germline CDR1 and CDR2 sequences are SGDLS and YYNGEE. V was trimmed by 1 base and J by 7 bases, leaving 8 bases between them. The CDR3 is made up of 12 amino acids. The CDR3 protein is CASSVLGGGYTF. CDR3 sequence (DNA): TGTGCCAGCAGCGTACTCGGGGGTGGCTACACCTTC.

This chain joins TRBV11-2 and TRBJ2-3; 9 nucleotides line up with TRBD2. The V gene end was trimmed by 4 bases and the J gene end by 0 bases; junction bases not matched to a gene: 11. The CDR3 has 18 residues. The germline V gene encodes CDR1 SGHAT and CDR2 FQNNGV. The CDR3 here is CASSSYPTSGFSTDTQYF. DNA for the CDR3: TGTGCCAGCAGCTCATATCCGACTAGCGGATTTAGCACAGATACGCAGTATTTT.

The chain is built from TRBV7-2 and TRBJ2-7, with D possibly being TRBD1 (6 bases). Per germline, CDR1 SGHTA and CDR2 FQGNSA. The CDR3 runs to 15 residues. V was shortened by 5 bases and J by 0 bases, with 14 bases between the two germline ends. In DNA, the CDR3 is TGTGCCAGCAGCGTAGGGGGTAGTAGCTCCTACGAGCAGTACTTC. As protein: CASSVGGSSSYEQYF.